Reported below is one TCR beta chain. The junction and the germline gene differ at one end; a read error may be behind it. In the same sample, other DNA sequences code for this CDR3. The source of the sample is a study of T cell changes during pregnancy in multiple sclerosis. Clones were sequenced by immunoSEQ multiplex PCR, and TCRdb holds only the in-frame ones, with some missing. Of approximately 50,000 clones listed, 80% to 95% are singletons. The sequences come from CD4+ T cells from peripheral blood mononuclear cells, collected in the third trimester of pregnancy. The receptor was isolated from a female donor with multiple sclerosis, enrolled in a pregnancy study.

CDR3 coding DNA: TGCGCCAGCAGCCAAGGGACAGTCTACACTGAGGCTTTCTTT. Translation: CASSQGTVYTEAFF. J is TRBJ1-1 and V is TRBV4-1; a possible D gene is TRBD1 (6 bases). The CDR3 is 14 amino acids. CDR1 and CDR2 from the germline V gene are MGHRA and YSYEKL.